The T cell receptor beta chain described here comes from a study of Ad26.COV2.S vaccination and SARS-CoV-2 variants. The treatment: roughly 19 received Ad26.COV2.S at low or high dose, single or two shots; about 5 received placebo; per-sample allocation not given. Specimen acquisition occurred on day 63 following the initial vaccine or placebo injection. The individual, an adult aged 18-55 years, was a donor in Boston. This clone was seen only once. Some clones are missing from TCRdb's copy, which holds only in-frame ones; the method was immunoSEQ multiplex PCR. The sample shows fewer than 900,000 clones, 80% to 90% of them seen only once. This clonotype originated in a person aged 18 to 65 who received the Ad26.COV2.S COVID-19 vaccine or a placebo. The sample consisted of peripheral blood, taken in a trial of Ad26.COV2.S vaccine versus placebo.

This chain's CDR3 is CSAPGRETQYF. DNA for the CDR3: TGCAGTGCGCCCGGGAGGGAGACCCAGTACTTC. The gene calls are TRBV20-1 and TRBJ2-5, with 7 bases matching TRBD2. The CDR3 covers 11 residues. V lost 6 bases to trimming and J lost 5 bases; unmatched junction nucleotides: 3. Germline CDR1 DFQATT, CDR2 SNEGSKA (reference sequence).